The T cell receptor (beta chain) described here comes from a study of tumor-infiltrating lymphocytes in primary liver carcinoma. Concerning this clonotype: Relative to the germline gene, one junction end is altered; a read error may explain this.

With a constant-region primer, TCR beta cDNA was made from around 520 ng of total RNA. Slightly modified ARM-PCR served as the procedure for the TCR beta libraries. These libraries came from three rounds of nested multiplex PCR. Use of TRBV1-TRBV30 forward primers with a C-beta reverse primer characterized the first two PCR rounds, which lasted approximately 11 cycles each. One entry per CDR3 protein, called by TCRdb with MiXCR from the multiplex PCR reads. This sample carries roughly 100,000 distinct CDR3 sequences, approximately 80% of them seen once, and the ten largest clones take under 25%. Germline V CDR1 and CDR2: SGHNT, YYREEE (reference sequence). The CDR3 contains 14 residues. Both RNA and DNA were isolated together from approximately 22-30 mg of bulk tissue that had not been sorted. Through surgical resection, the patients' primary liver carcinoma was treated.

The chain carries TRBV5-4 and TRBJ1-1, with D possibly TRBD1 on 5 matching bases. Material: liver tumor tissue from sampling region 3. Subset here: tumor region T3, left-lateral pole. The clonotype comes from a man between 35 and 55 years old with primary liver carcinoma and hepatitis B virus infection. The CDR3 is CASSLGVLNTETFF. Written as DNA, the CDR3 is TGTGCCAGTAGCTTGGGGGTCTTGAACACTGAAACTTTCTTT.